This T cell receptor (beta chain) was sequenced during a study of cytotoxic CD8 clonotypes in ibrutinib-treated CLL. As for the study in general: Response was recorded as partial in around 25 patients and complete in 2; at median about 6 years, approximately 14 remained remitted and about twelve had progressed. Study-wide results and caveats: Clonality went up at ibrutinib response and then declined back toward baseline at progression. Clonality was higher at baseline than in age-matched healthy donors and tracked circulating CD8+ T-cell counts. Stable or contracted on treatment, public clonotypes were also uncommon.

With respect to this clone: Its antigen remains unknown.

Looked up from germline, CDR1 is MDHEN and CDR2 is SYDVKM. The CDR3 length is 18 residues. Germline trimming cut 8 bases from V and 0 bases from J; bases unmatched to any gene: 17. The protocol was immunoSEQ multiplex PCR, while the TCRdb copy is restricted to in-frame clones and leaves out a portion. In the table there are roughly 150,000 clones, 81% of which are singletons. This material consisted of PBMCs, taken after 12 months of ibrutinib treatment. The receptor was isolated from a human donor with chronic lymphocytic leukemia. The V call is TRBV28, the J call TRBJ1-1; 8 bases match TRBD1. As DNA, the CDR3 is TGTGCCAGCCCGAATCCGAGACAGGGGCGTACCATGAACACTGAAGCTTTCTTT. It is translated as CASPNPRQGRTMNTEAFF. Drawing the rest from reference TRBV28 and TRBJ1-1, the complete variable domain is DVKVTQSSRYLVKRTGEKVFLECVQDMDHENMFWYRQDPGLGLRLIYFSYDVKMKEKGDIPEGYSVSREKKERFSLILESASTNQTSMYLCASPNPRQGRTMNTEAFFGQGTRLTVV.